What follows describes a single T cell receptor beta chain. Its antigen is currently unknown. Germline CDR1 reads SGHRS; CDR2 reads YFSETQ. Trimming removed 1 base at V and 4 bases at J, with 12 bases between. This CDR3 has 14 amino acids. A second about 7 to 11 cycle PCR used barcoded and J-beta primers. TCRdb reprocessed the 5' RACE reads via MiXCR and lists one record per CDR3 protein. The table shows over 1,300,000 distinct CDR3 sequences, with approximately 63% occurring only once. The record originates from a study of blood T cells in healthy people across ages. For the study at large: About one barcoded beta molecule per two T cells was the capture yield of template switching. Regarding the study as a whole: Long-lived donors exceeded aged donors in naive CD4+ cells and diversity.

Every donor provided 8.5 to 10 milliliters of peripheral blood. The sequenced sample consisted of blood. This clonotype was obtained from a man younger than 35 in good health. The V call is TRBV5-1, the J call TRBJ2-7; D is uncertain. CDR3: CASSLTNIKYEQYF. The CDR3 DNA is TGCGCCAGCAGCTTGACCAACATAAAGTACGAGCAGTACTTC.